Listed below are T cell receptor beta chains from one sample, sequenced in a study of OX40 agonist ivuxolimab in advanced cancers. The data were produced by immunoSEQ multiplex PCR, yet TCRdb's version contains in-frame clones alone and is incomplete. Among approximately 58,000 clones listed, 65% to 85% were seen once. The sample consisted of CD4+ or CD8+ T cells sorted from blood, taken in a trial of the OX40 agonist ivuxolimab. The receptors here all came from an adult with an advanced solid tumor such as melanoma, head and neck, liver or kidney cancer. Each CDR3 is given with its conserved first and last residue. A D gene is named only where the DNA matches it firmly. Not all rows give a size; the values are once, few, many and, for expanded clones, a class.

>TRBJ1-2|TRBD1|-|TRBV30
TGTGCCTGGAGTTGGGGACAGGGTGACTATGGCTACACCTTC
CAWSWGQGDYGYTF
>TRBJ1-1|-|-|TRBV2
TGTGCCAGCAGTGCCGGCAGCGGGATGCGTGAAGCTTTCTTT
CASSAGSGMREAFF
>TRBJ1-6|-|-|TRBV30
TGTGCCTGGAGCCCGAAGAGACCTAATTCACCCCTCCACTTT
CAWSPKRPNSPLHF
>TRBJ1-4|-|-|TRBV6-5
TGTGCCAGCAGCTGGGCGGGGGGGGCTAATGAAAAACTGTTTTTT
CASSWAGGANEKLFF
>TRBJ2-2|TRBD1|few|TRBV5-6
TGTGCCAGCAGCTTACAGGGGTATGGGAACACCGGGGAGCTGTTTTTT
CASSLQGYGNTGELFF
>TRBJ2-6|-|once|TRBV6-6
TGTGCCAGCAGTTACAGGGGCTCTGGGGCCAACGTCCTGACTTTC
CASSYRGSGANVLTF
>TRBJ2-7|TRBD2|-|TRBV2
TGTGCCAGCATGGGACTAGCGGGTTCGAGATGGAGCTACGAGCAGTACTTC
CASMGLAGSRWSYEQYF
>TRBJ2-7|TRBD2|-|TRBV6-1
TGTGCCGCAACGAGCGGGAACTCCTACGAGCAGTACTTC
CAATSGNSYEQYF
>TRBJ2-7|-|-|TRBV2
TGTGCCAGCAGTGAAGACAGCCGGCCTTGGGAGATTCCCTACGAGCAGTACTTC
CASSEDSRPWEIPYEQYF
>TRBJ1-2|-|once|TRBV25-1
TGTGCCAGCAGTCCAAGCAAGGGCCGGTCCTACACCTTC
CASSPSKGRSYTF
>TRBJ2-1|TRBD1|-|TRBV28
TGTGCCAGCAGCGAACGACAGGGGGCTATCAATGAGCAGTTCTTC
CASSERQGAINEQFF
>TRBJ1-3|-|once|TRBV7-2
TGTGCCAGCAGCCGTGGACCCAACTCTGGAAACACCATATATTTT
CASSRGPNSGNTIYF
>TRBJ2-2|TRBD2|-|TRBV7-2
TGTGCCAGCAGCTACGCGGGAGTGAGCACCGGGGAGCTGTTTTTT
CASSYAGVSTGELFF
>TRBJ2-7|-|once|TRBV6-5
TGTGCCAGCAGTTACTCGCAGGCGCAGGGTTCCTACGAGCAGTACTTC
CASSYSQAQGSYEQYF
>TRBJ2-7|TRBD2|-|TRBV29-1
TGCAGCGCAGCAGGCGGGAGGCCCCCCTACGAGCAGTACTTC
CSAAGGRPPYEQYF
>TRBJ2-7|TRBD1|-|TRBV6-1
TGTGCCAGCAGTATCACGGACAGGGCAGTCCACGAGCAGTACTTC
CASSITDRAVHEQYF
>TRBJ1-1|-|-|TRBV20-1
TGCAGTGCCCCTGGGTCCACTGAAGCTTTCTTT
CSAPGSTEAFF
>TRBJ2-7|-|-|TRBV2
TGTGCCAGCAGTGAAGCGAGGGGGGCGTTCCTCCAAAACTCCGAGCAGTACTTC
CASSEARGAFLQNSEQYF
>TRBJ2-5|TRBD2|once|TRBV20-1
TGCAGTGCTGCGGGGGGGGAGACCCAGTACTTC
CSAAGGETQYF
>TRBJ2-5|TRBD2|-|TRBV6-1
TGTGCCAGCATGACGGGGGGAGGAGAGACCCAGTACTTC
CASMTGGGETQYF
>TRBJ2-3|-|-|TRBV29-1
TGCAGCGTTCATTCTCAGGCAGATACGCAGTATTTT
CSVHSQADTQYF
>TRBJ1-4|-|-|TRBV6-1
TGTGCCAGTTGGTTTGCGGCTAATGAAAAACTGTTTTTT
CASWFAANEKLFF
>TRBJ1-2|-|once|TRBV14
TGTGCCAGCAGCCAGAACCTAGGGGTTGGCTACACCTTC
CASSQNLGVGYTF
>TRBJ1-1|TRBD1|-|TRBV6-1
TGTGCCAGCAAGGACAGGGACAACACTGAAGCTTTCTTT
CASKDRDNTEAFF
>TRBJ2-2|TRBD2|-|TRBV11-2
TGTGCCAGCAGCGAACGACTAGCGGGAGGGTTCGGGGAGCTGTTTTTT
CASSERLAGGFGELFF
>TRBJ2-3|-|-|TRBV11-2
TGTGCCAGCAGCCCTGTCCCCCGGAGCGGCGGGATATCAGATACGCAGTATTTT
CASSPVPRSGGISDTQYF
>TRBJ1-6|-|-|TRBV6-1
TGTGCCAGCAGTGGGACAGCTGGACGAGGAGGCTCCTATAATTCACCCCTCCACTTT
CASSGTAGRGGSYNSPLHF
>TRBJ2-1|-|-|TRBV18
TGTGCCAGCTCCCAGAATGCACAGAGGTCCTATGAGCAGTTCTTC
CASSQNAQRSYEQFF
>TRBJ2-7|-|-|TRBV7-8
TGTGCCAGCAGCATAGGGTGGGGCTACGAGCAGTACTTC
CASSIGWGYEQYF
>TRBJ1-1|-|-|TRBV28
TGTGCCAGCAGTTTAGTGACAGAGAACACTGAAGCTTTCTTT
CASSLVTENTEAFF
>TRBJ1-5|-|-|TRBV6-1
TGTGCCAGCAGTTATGGGGGGGGTCAGCCCCAGCATTTT
CASSYGGGQPQHF
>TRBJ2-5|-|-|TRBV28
TGTGCCAGCACCACGCGGGGAAGCTGGGTTTACGCAGAGACCCAGTACTTC
CASTTRGSWVYAETQYF
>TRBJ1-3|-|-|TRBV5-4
TGTGCCAGCAGCTTGGACTGGGGGGCTGGAAACACCATATATTTT
CASSLDWGAGNTIYF
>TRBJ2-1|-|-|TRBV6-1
TGTGCCAGCAGTGAAGCGCCGACAACGGCTGAGCAGTTCTTC
CASSEAPTTAEQFF
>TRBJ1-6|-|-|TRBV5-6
TGTGCCAGCAGCTTGGATCAGGGAGAAGAATCACCCCTCCACTTT
CASSLDQGEESPLHF
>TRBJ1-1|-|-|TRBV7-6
TGTGCCAGCAGCCCCACAGGGTACACTGAAGCTTTCTTT
CASSPTGYTEAFF
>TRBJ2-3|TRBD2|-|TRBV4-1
TGCGCCAGCAGGCCTAGCGGGATGGGGCCAGATACGCAGTATTTT
CASRPSGMGPDTQYF
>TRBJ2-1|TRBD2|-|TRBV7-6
TGTGCCAGCAGCTTAAGCGTGGGGCGGGGGAATGAGCAGTTCTTC
CASSLSVGRGNEQFF
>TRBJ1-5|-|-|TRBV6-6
TGTGCCACCCGGGAGGGCCCTCGTAGCAATCAGCCCCAGCATTTT
CATREGPRSNQPQHF
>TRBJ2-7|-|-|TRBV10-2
TGCGCCAGCAGACCGGGACTTCATTACGAGCAGTACTTC
CASRPGLHYEQYF
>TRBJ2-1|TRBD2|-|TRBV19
TGTGCCAGTAGTACTGGGACTAGCGGGAGGTTGAATGAGCAGTTCTTC
CASSTGTSGRLNEQFF